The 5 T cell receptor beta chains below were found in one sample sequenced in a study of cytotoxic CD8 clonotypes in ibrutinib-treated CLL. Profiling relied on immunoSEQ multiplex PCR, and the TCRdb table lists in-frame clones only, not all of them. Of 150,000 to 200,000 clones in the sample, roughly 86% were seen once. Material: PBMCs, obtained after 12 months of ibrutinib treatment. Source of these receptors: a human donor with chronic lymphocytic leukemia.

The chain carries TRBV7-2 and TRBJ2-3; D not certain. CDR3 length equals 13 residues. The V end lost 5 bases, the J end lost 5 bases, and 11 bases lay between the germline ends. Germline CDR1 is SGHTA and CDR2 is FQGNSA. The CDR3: CASSRPQVDTQYF. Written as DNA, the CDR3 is TGTGCCAGCAGCAGACCGCAGGTAGATACGCAGTATTTT.

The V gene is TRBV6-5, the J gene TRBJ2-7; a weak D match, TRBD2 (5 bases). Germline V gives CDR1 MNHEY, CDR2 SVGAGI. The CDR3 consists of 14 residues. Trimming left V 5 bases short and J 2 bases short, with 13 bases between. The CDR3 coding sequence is TGTGCCAGCAGTGCCTGGGGAGACACCTACGAGCAGTACTTC. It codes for CASSAWGDTYEQYF.

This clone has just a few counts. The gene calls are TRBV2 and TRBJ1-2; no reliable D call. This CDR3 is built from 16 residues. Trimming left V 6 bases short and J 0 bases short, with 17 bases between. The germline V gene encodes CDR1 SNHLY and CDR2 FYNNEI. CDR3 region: CASSGVSGRANYGYTF. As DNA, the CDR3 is TGTGCCAGCAGCGGCGTCTCGGGAAGAGCTAACTATGGCTACACCTTC.

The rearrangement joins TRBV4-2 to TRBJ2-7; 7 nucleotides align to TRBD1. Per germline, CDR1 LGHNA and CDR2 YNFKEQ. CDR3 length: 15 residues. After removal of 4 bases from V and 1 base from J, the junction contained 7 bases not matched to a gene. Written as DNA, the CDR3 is TGTGCCAGCAGCCCGACAGGGATTACTTCCTACGAGCAGTACTTC. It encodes CASSPTGITSYEQYF.

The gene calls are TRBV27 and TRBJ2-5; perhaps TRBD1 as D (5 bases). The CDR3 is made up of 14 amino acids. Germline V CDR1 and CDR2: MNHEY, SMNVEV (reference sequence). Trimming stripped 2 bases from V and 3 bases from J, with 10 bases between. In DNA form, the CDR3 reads TGTGCCAGCAGTTTAAGGTTAGGGGAAGAGACCCAGTACTTC. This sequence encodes CASSLRLGEETQYF.